The 17 T cell receptor beta chains below come from one sample, sequenced in a study of T cells in Graves' hyperthyroidism and ophthalmopathy. Authors of the study amplified TCR beta CDR3 regions from RNA transcripts. The primer set for the first-round RT-PCR of the TCR CDR3 was HTBI. TCRdb processed the multiplex PCR reads anew with MiXCR; each CDR3 protein has one entry. The sample lists approximately 590,000 distinct CDR3 sequences, 15% to 18% occurring once. The sequencing sample was made of blood. The receptor source for this set is a woman in her twenties or thirties with Graves' hyperthyroidism.

This chain links TRBV6-5 with TRBJ2-1, with 13 positions matching TRBD2. Germline V CDR1 and CDR2: MNHEY, SVGAGI. The CDR3 contains 17 residues. V shed 0 bases, J shed 7 bases, and the junction held 6 bases outside the gene matches. The DNA of the CDR3 is TGTGCCAGCAGTTACTCCGGGGGGACTAGCGGGGCGAATGAGCAGTTCTTC. Residues: CASSYSGGTSGANEQFF.

This clonotype was counted ten times or more. This chain uses TRBV12-3 or TRBV12-4 with TRBJ1-1; D not resolved. V shed 6 bases and J shed 2 bases, with 13 bases lying between them. The CDR3 length is 14 residues. The CDR3: CASRATEGNTEAFF. The CDR3 bases are TGTGCCAGCAGGGCTACCGAGGGCAACACTGAAGCTTTCTTT.

This chain uses TRBV5-6 with TRBJ2-1; TRBD2 agrees at 8 bases. The junction had 10 bases not matched to a gene; V was cut back by 4 bases and J by 4 bases. Germline assignment: CDR1 SGHDT and CDR2 YYEEEE. The CDR3 sequence is 16 residues long. The CDR3 nucleotides read TGTGCCAGCAGCCCGGGGCGCGGGAGGAGGTACAATGAGCAGTTCTTC. It yields the protein CASSPGRGRRYNEQFF.

A few counts support this clonotype. The CDR3 does not close with the conserved phenylalanine or tryptophan, likely indicating a read error. The chain joins TRBV7-3 to TRBJ2-7; the match to TRBD1 covers 10 bases. There are 17 residues in the CDR3. Germline assignment: CDR1 SGHTA and CDR2 FQGTGA. With V trimmed by 4 bases and J by 0 bases, 9 bases remained unmatched. The CDR3 sequence: CASSSGRTGGSSYEQYL. CDR3 nucleotide sequence: TGTGCCAGCAGCTCCGGAAGGACAGGGGGTAGCTCCTACGAGCAGTACCTC.

This clonotype was counted ten times or more. V is TRBV7-2 and J is TRBJ2-3; 8 nucleotides line up with TRBD2. The CDR3 consists of 15 residues. The germline gives CDR1 SGHTA, CDR2 FQGNSA. V was pared by 10 bases and J by 2 bases, with 11 bases of the junction left unmatched. The CDR3 here is CATLAQAGDTDTQYF. CDR3 bases: TGTGCCACCTTGGCCCAAGCGGGAGACACAGATACGCAGTATTTT.

In its sample, this clonotype was seen many times. The chain is built from TRBV28 and TRBJ2-5; TRBD2 aligns across 11 bases. Germline-derived CDR1 and CDR2 are MDHEN and SYDVKM. The CDR3 runs to 15 residues. With V trimmed by 5 bases and J by 5 bases, 7 bases remained unmatched. The CDR3: CASSPALAGGETQYF. The CDR3 nucleotides read TGTGCCAGCAGTCCCGCGCTAGCGGGAGGCGAGACCCAGTACTTC.

This chain connects TRBV7-6 to TRBJ2-7, with D hard to call. V was pared by 5 bases and J by 0 bases, with 11 bases between. CDR3 length: 14 amino acids. Per germline, CDR1 SGHVS and CDR2 FNYEAQ. CDR3 DNA: TGTGCCAGCAGCCGAACAGCTAGCTCCTACGAGCAGTACTTC. Its translation is CASSRTASSYEQYF.

V is TRBV4-3 and J is TRBJ2-2; 9 bases line up with TRBD2. The V gene's germline CDR1 is LGHNA and CDR2 YSLEER. The CDR3 is 18 residues long. V gave up 2 bases and J gave up 1 base; unmatched junction bases: 8. Here the CDR3 reads CASSQLREGEGNTGELFF. CDR3 nucleotide sequence: TGCGCCAGCAGCCAATTGCGGGAGGGTGAAGGGAACACCGGGGAGCTGTTTTTT.

This clonotype was seen repeatedly, ten times or more. The chain uses TRBV3-1 and TRBJ2-1; 10 bases are a match to TRBD2. In germline, CDR1 is LGHDT, CDR2 YNNKEL (reference sequence). The CDR3 has 18 residues. V was pared by 0 bases and J by 4 bases, with 9 bases of the junction left unmatched. The CDR3 protein is CASSQDWASGSGYNEQFF. DNA of the CDR3: TGTGCCAGCAGCCAAGACTGGGCTAGCGGGAGTGGATACAATGAGCAGTTCTTC.

There are a few counts of this clonotype. This clone may be a read error of a much larger clone one base away. This rearrangement joins TRBV20-1 to TRBJ2-7; D might be TRBD1 or TRBD2, each matching 5 bases. The germline gives CDR1 DFQATT, CDR2 SNEGSKA (reference sequence). This CDR3 is 13 amino acids long. Trimming left V 3 bases short and J 4 bases short, with 13 bases between. CDR3: CSARPQGVYEQYF. DNA of the CDR3: TGCAGTGCTAGGCCCCAGGGAGTATACGAGCAGTACTTC.

V is TRBV13 and J is TRBJ2-1, with 8 bases identical to TRBD2. The CDR3 extends over 16 amino acids. Germline lookup yields CDR1 PRHDT and CDR2 FYEKMQ (reference sequence). Losses at the gene ends were 3 bases for V and 4 bases for J; bases not matched to a gene: 8. In DNA form, the CDR3 reads TGTGCCAGCAGCTTGGAGCGGGAGTTGCGGTACAATGAGCAGTTCTTC. Translation gives CASSLERELRYNEQFF.

There are many counts of this clonotype. The chain recombines TRBV20-1 with TRBJ1-5; D unresolved. The V and J ends lost 7 bases and 6 bases respectively, with 13 bases between them. This CDR3 contains 12 residues. Germline V lookup: CDR1 DFQATT, CDR2 SNEGSKA (reference sequence). The CDR3 DNA is TGCAGTGTCAGGCCGGGAGGTCAGCCCCAGCATTTT. The encoded protein is CSVRPGGQPQHF.

This clonotype was counted at least ten times. CDR3 residues: CASSFTGGGAFF. CDR3 DNA sequence: TGTGCCAGCAGCTTTACAGGTGGTGGAGCTTTCTTT. V and J are TRBV11-2 and TRBJ1-1, with D tentatively TRBD1 (5 bases). Germline assignment: CDR1 SGHAT and CDR2 FQNNGV. The length of the CDR3 is 12 residues. V lost 3 bases and J lost 10, with 12 bases in between.

The sample holds a few counts of this clonotype. The chain has TRBV6-1 and TRBJ2-7; 12 nucleotides agree with TRBD2. Germline V gives CDR1 MNHNS, CDR2 SASEGT. V lost 2 bases and J lost 3; bases outside the gene matches: 2. CDR3 size: 15 residues. CDR3 residues: CASSETSGRIYEQYF. CDR3 nucleotides: TGTGCCAGCAGTGAAACTAGCGGGAGGATCTACGAGCAGTACTTC.

This clonotype was seen ten or more times. The V call is TRBV7-9, the J call TRBJ2-1, with TRBD2 matching over 9 bases. The CDR3 spans 18 residues. The germline V gene encodes CDR1 SEHNR and CDR2 FQNEAQ (reference sequence). Trimming at V came to 4 bases and at J to 0 bases, leaving 10 bases not matched to a gene. CDR3 coding DNA: TGTGCCAGCAGCTCCCCTGCTACTAGCGGGCCCTCCTACAATGAGCAGTTCTTC. Translating gives CASSSPATSGPSYNEQFF.

The chain joins TRBV27 to TRBJ1-1; no reliable D call. CDR3 length: 15 amino acids. V lost 2 bases to trimming and J lost 6 bases, with 16 bases between them. Germline CDR1 and CDR2: MNHEY and SMNVEV (reference sequence). The CDR3 region has the DNA TGTGCCAGCAGTTTACCAGGACGGGAAAGAGCTGAAGCTTTCTTT. Protein product: CASSLPGRERAEAFF.

This clonotype was picked up a small number of times. The CDR3, as DNA: TGTGCCAGCAGTTCGGGACCAGCTACGCAGTATTTT. Protein product: CASSSGPATQYF. The rearrangement joins TRBV27 to TRBJ2-3; D possibly matches TRBD1 or TRBD2 (5 bases each). Per germline, CDR1 MNHEY and CDR2 SMNVEV (reference sequence). Trimming shortened V by 4 bases and J by 8 bases, and 10 bases separated the two germline ends. CDR3 size: 12 residues.